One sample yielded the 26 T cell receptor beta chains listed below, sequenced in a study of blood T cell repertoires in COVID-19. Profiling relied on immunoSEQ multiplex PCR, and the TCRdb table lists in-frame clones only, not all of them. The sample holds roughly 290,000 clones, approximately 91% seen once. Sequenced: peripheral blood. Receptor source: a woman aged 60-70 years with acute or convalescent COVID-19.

The CDR3 bases are TGTGCCAGCAGTTTAGCGAGCTCCTACGAGCAGTACTTC. Its protein is CASSLASSYEQYF. This chain uses TRBV28 with TRBJ2-7; no clear D gene. Germline assignment: CDR1 MDHEN and CDR2 SYDVKM. Trimming pared 2 bases from V and 0 bases from J, leaving 5 bases between. The CDR3 spans 13 residues.

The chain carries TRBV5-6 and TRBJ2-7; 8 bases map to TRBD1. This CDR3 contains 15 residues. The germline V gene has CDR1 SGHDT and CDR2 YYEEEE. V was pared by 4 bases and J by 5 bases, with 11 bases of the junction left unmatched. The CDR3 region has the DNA TGTGCCAGCAGCGGGTCCGGACAGGGTGAAGACGAGCAGTACTTC. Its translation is CASSGSGQGEDEQYF.

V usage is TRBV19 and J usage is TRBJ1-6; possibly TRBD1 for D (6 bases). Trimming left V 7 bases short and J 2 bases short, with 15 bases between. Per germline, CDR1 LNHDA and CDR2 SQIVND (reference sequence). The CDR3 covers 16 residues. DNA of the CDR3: TGTGCCAGTATGGACAGCCCTGGCGCCTATAATTCACCCCTCCACTTT. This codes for CASMDSPGAYNSPLHF.

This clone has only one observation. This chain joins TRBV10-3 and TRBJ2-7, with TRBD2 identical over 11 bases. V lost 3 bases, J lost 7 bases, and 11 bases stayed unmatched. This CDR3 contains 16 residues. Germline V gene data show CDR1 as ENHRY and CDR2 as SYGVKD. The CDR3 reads CAISDPGGTSGQEQYF. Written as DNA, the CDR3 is TGTGCCATCAGTGACCCGGGTGGGACTAGCGGTCAAGAGCAGTACTTC.

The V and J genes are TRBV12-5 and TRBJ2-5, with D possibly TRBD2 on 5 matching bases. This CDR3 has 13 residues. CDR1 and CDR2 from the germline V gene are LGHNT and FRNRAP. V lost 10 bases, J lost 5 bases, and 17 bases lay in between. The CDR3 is CATPCEGGETQYF. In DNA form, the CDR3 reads TGTGCTACCCCTTGTGAGGGCGGGGAGACCCAGTACTTC.

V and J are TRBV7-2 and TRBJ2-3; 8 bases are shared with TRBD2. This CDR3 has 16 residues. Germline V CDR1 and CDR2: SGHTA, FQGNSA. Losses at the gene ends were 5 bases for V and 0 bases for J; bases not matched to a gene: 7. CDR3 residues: CASSGQAGASTDTQYF. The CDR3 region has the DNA TGTGCCAGCAGCGGTCAAGCGGGAGCTAGCACAGATACGCAGTATTTT.

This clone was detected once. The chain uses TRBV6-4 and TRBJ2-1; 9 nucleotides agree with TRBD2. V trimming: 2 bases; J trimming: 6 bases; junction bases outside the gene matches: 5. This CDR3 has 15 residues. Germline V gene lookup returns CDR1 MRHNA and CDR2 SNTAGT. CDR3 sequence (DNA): TGTGCCAGCAGTGACGGCGGGGGGGCAATCAATGAGCAGTTCTTC. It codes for CASSDGGGAINEQFF.

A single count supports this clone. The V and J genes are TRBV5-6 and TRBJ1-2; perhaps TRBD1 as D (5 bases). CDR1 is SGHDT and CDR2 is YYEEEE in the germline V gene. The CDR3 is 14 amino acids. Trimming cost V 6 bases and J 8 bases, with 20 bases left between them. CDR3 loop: CASTSETARSGYTF. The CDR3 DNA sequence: TGTGCCAGCACCTCTGAGACAGCCAGGTCAGGCTACACCTTC.

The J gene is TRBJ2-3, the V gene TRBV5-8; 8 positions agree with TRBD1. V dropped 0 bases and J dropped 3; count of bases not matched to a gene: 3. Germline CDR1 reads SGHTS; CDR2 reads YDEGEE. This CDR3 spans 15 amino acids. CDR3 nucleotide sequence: TGTGCCAGCAGCTTGGCCCAGGGGGCAACAGATACGCAGTATTTT. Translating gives CASSLAQGATDTQYF. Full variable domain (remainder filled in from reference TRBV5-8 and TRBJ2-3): EAGVTQSPTHLIKTRGQQATLRCSPISGHTSVYWYQQALGLGLQFLLWYDEGEERNRGNFPPRFSGRQFPNYSSELNVNALELEDSALYLCASSLAQGATDTQYFGPGTRLTVL.

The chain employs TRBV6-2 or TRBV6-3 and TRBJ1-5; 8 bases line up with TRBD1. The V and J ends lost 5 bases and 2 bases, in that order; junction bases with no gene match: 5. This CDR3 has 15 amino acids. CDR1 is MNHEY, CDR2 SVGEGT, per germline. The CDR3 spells CASSAPGQGNQPQHF. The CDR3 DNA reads TGTGCCAGCAGTGCCCCGGGACAGGGCAATCAGCCCCAGCATTTT.

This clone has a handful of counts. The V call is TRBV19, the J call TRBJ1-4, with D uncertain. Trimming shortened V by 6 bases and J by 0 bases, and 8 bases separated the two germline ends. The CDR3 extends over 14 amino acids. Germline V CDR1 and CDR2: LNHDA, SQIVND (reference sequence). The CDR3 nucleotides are TGTGCCAGTAGCGAAACAGCAACTAATGAAAAACTGTTTTTT. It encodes CASSETATNEKLFF.

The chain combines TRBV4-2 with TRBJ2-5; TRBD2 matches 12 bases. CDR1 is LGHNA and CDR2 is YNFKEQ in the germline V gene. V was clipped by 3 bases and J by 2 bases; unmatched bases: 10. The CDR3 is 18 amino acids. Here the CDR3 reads CASSHGSRLAGEQETQYF. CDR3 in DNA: TGTGCCAGCAGCCATGGCAGCCGACTAGCGGGGGAACAAGAGACCCAGTACTTC.

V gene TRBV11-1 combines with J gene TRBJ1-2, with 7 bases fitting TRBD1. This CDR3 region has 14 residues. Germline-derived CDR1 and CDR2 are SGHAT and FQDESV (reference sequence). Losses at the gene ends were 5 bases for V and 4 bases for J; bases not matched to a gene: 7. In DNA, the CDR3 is TGTGCCAGCAGCCCCCAGGGGGTTATCTATGGCTACACCTTC. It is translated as CASSPQGVIYGYTF.

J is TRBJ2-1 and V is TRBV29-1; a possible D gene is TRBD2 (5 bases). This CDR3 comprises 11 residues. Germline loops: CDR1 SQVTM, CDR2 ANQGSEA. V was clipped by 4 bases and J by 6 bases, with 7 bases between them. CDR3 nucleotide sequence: TGCAGCGTTGGACGGGGCAATGAGCAGTTCTTC. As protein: CSVGRGNEQFF.

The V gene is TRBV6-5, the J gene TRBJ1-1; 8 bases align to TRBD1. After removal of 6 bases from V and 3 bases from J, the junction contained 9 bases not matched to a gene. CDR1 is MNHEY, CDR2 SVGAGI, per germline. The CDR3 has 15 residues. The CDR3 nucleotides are TGTGCCAGCAGCCCCCAGGGGGCACGGGACACTGAAGCTTTCTTT. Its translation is CASSPQGARDTEAFF.

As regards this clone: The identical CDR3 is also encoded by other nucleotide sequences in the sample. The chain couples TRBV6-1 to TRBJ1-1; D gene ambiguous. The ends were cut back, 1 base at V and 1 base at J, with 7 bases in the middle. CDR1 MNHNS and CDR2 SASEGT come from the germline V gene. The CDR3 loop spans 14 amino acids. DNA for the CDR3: TGTGCCAGCAGTGAAGGGGCGGGGAACACTGAAGCTTTCTTT. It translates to CASSEGAGNTEAFF.

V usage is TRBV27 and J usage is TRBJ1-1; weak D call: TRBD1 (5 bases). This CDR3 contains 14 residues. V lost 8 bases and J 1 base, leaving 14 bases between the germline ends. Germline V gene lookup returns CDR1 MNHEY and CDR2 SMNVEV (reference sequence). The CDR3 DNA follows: TGTGCCAGCCGCCCGGGACTCCGGAACACTGAAGCTTTCTTT. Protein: CASRPGLRNTEAFF.

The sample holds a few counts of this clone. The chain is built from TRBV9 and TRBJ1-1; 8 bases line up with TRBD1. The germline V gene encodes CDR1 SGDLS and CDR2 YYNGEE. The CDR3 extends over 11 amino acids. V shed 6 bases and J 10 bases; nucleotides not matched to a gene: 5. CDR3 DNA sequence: TGTGCCAGCAAGGGTCAGGGGGCAGCTTTCTTT. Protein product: CASKGQGAAFF.

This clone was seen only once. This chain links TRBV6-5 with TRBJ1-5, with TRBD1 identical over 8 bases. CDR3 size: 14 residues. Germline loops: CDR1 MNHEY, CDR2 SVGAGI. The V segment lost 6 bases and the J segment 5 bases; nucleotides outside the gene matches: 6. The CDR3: CASSLDRVDQPQHF. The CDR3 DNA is TGTGCCAGCAGCCTGGACAGGGTGGATCAGCCCCAGCATTTT.

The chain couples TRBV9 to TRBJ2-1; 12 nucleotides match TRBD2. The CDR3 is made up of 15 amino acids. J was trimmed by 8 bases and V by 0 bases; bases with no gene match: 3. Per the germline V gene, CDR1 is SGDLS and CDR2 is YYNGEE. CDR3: CASSVASGGAHEQFF. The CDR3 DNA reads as TGTGCCAGCAGCGTAGCTAGCGGGGGGGCCCATGAGCAGTTCTTC.

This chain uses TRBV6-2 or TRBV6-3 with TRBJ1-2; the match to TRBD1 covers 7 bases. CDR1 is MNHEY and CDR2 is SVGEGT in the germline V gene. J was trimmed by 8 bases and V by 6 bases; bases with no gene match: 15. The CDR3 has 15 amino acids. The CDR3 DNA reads TGTGCCAGCAGCACCTATATTAACAGGGGAGGAGGCTACACCTTC. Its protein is CASSTYINRGGGYTF.

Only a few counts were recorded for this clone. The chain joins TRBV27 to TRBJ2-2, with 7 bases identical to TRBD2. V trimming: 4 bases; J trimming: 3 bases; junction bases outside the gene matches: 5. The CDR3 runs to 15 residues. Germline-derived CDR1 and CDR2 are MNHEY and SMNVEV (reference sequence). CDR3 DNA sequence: TGTGCCAGCAGTTCAGAAGCGGGGTACACCGGGGAGCTGTTTTTT. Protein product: CASSSEAGYTGELFF.

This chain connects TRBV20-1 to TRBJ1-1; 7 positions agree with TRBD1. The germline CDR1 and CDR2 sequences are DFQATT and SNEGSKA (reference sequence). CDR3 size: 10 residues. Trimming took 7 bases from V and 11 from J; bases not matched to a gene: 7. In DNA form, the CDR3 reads TGCAGTGAAGACAGGGATGGGGCTTTCTTT. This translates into CSEDRDGAFF.

In nucleotides, the CDR3 is TGTGCCAGCAGTTTAGGGCAGGTTCAAGGCTACACCTTC. It translates to CASSLGQVQGYTF. The genes are TRBV28 and TRBJ1-2; D is uncertain. This CDR3 spans 13 amino acids. The ends were cut back, 2 bases at V and 8 bases at J, with 12 bases in the middle. Germline V gene data show CDR1 as MDHEN and CDR2 as SYDVKM.

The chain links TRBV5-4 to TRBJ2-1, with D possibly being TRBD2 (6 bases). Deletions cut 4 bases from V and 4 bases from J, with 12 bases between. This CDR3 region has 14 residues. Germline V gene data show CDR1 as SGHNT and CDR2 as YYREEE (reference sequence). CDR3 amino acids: CASSAVGSYNEQFF. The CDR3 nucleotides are TGTGCCAGCAGCGCCGTCGGGAGTTACAATGAGCAGTTCTTC.

In DNA form, the CDR3 reads TGTGCCAGCAGCTGGGATGAGGCGGGAGGAAGCTCCTACAATGAGCAGTTCTTC. This gives the protein CASSWDEAGGSSYNEQFF. The chain couples TRBV7-2 to TRBJ2-1; 8 positions match TRBD2. The J segment lost 0 bases and the V segment lost 4 bases, leaving 11 bases of the junction unmatched. The CDR3 sequence is 18 residues long. CDR1 and CDR2 from the germline V gene are SGHTA and FQGNSA.